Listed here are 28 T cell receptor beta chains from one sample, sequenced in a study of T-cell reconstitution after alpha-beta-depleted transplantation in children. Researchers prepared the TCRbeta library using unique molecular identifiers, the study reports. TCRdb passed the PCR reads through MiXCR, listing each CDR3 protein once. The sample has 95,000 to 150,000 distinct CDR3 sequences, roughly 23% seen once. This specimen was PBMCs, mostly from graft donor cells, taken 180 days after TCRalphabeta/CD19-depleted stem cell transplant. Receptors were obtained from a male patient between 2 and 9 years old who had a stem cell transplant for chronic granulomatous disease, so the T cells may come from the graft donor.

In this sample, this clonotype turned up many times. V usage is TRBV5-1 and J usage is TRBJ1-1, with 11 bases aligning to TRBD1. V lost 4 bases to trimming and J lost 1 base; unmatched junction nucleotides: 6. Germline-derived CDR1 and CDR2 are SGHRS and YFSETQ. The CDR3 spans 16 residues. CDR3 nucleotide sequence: TGCGCCAGCAGCCACGGACAGGGGGCAGGGAACACTGAAGCTTTCTTT. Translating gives CASSHGQGAGNTEAFF.

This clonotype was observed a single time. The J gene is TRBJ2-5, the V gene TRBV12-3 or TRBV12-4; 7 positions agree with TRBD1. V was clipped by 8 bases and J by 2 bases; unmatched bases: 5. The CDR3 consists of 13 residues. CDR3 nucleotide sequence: TGTGCCAGCTTACTCAGGGGGCAAGAGACCCAGTACTTC. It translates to CASLLRGQETQYF.

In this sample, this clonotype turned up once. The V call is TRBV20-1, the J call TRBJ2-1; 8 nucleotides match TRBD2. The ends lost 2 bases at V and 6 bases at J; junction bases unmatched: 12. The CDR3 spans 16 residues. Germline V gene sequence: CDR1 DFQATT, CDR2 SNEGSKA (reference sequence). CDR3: CSARRVGLAVINEQFF. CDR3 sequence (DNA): TGCAGTGCTAGAAGAGTAGGACTAGCAGTGATCAATGAGCAGTTCTTC.

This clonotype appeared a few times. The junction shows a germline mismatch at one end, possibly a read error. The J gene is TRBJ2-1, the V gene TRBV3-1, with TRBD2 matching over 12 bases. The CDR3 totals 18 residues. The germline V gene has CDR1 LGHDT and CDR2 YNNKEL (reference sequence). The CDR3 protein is CASTQDLAGGRAYNEQFF. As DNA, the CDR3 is TGTGCCAGCACCCAAGATCTAGCGGGGGGGCGTGCCTACAATGAGCAGTTCTTC.

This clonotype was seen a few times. The DNA for the CDR3 is TGCAGTGCTAGAGATCCAGCTAGCGGGACCTACGAGCAGTACTTC. Protein product: CSARDPASGTYEQYF. The chain carries TRBV20-1 and TRBJ2-7, with 9 bases lining up with TRBD2. The CDR3 consists of 15 residues. Per germline, CDR1 DFQATT and CDR2 SNEGSKA (reference sequence). V dropped 0 bases and J dropped 2; count of bases not matched to a gene: 5.

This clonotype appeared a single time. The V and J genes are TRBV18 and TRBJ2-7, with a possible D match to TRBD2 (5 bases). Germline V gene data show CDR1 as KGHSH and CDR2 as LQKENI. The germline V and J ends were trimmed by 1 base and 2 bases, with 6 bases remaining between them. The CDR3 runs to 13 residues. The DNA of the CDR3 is TGTGCCAGCTCACCACGGGAGACCTACGAGCAGTACTTC. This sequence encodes CASSPRETYEQYF. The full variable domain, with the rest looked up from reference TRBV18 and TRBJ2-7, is NAGVMQNPRHLVRRRGQEARLRCSPMKGHSHVYWYRQLPEEGLKFMVYLQKENIIDESGMPKERFSAEFPKEGPSILRIQQVVRGDSAAYFCASSPRETYEQYFGPGTRLTVT.

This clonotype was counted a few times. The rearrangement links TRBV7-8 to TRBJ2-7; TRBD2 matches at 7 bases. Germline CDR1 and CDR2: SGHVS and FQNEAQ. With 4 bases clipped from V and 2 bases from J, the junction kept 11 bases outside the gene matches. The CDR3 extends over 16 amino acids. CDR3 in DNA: TGTGCCAGCAGCTCCGGGAGGTTAGCGGGTGCCTACGAGCAGTACTTC. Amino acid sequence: CASSSGRLAGAYEQYF.

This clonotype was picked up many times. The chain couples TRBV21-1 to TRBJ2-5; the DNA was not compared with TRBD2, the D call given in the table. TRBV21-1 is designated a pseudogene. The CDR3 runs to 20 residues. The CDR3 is CASSNETWGLAGVERETQYF. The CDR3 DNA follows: TGTGCCAGCAGCAATGAAACGTGGGGACTAGCGGGAGTGGAGAGGGAGACCCAGTACTTC.

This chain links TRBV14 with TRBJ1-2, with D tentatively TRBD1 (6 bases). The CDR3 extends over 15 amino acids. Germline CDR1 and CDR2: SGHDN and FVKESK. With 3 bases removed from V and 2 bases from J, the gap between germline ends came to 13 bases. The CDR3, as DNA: TGTGCCAGCAGCCAGGACAGACCGATAAACTATGGCTACACCTTC. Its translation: CASSQDRPINYGYTF.

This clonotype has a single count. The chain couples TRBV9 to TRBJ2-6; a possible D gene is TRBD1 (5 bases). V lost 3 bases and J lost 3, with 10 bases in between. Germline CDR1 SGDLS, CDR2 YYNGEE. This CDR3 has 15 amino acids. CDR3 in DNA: TGTGCCAGCAGCGAGGCAGGGAATGGGGCCAACGTCCTGACTTTC. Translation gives CASSEAGNGANVLTF.

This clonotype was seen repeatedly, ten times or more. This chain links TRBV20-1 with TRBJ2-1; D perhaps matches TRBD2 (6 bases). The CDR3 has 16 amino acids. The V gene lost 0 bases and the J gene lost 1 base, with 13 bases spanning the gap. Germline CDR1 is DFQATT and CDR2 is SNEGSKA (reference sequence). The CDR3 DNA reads TGCAGTGCTAGAGATAGGACTAAGCATTCCTACAATGAGCAGTTCTTC. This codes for CSARDRTKHSYNEQFF.

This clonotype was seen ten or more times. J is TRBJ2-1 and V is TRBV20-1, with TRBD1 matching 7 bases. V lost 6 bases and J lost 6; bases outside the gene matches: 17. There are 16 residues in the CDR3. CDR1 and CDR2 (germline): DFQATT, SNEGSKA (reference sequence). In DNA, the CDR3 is TGCAGTGCACCAGGCTCTCGGGACAGTCGTACCAATGAGCAGTTCTTC. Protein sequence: CSAPGSRDSRTNEQFF.

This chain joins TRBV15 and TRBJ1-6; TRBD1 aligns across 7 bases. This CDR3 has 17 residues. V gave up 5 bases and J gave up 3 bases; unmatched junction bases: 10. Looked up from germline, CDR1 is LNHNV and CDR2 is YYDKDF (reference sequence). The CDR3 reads CATSPRGTAFYNSPLHF. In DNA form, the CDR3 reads TGTGCCACCAGCCCACGTGGGACAGCCTTCTATAATTCACCCCTCCACTTT.

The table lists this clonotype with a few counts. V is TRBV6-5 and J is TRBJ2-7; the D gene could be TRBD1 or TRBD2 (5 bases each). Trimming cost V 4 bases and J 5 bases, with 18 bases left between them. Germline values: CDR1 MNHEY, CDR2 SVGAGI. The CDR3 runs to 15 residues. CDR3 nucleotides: TGTGCCAGCAGTTCAAAACCGGGACCTCCTAACGAGCAGTACTTC. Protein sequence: CASSSKPGPPNEQYF.

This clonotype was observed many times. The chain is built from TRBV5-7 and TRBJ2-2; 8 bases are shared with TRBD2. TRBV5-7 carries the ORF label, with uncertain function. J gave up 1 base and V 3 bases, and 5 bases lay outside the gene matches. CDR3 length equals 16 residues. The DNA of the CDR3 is TGTGCCAGCAGCTCGTTGAGCGGGAGGAACACCGGGGAGCTGTTTTTT. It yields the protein CASSSLSGRNTGELFF.

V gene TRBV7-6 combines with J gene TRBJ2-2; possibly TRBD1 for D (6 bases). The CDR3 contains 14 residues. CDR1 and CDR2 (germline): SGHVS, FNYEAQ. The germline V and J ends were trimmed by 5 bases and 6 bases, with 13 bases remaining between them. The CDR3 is CASSLLGGAGELFF. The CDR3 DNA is TGTGCCAGCAGCCTCCTTGGGGGCGCCGGGGAGCTGTTTTTT.

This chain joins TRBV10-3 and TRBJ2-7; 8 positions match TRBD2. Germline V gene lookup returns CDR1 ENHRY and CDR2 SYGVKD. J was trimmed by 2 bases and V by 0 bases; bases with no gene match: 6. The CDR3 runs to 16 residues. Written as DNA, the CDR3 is TGTGCCATCAGTGAGTCAGGAGGAGCGGGAGCCTACGAGCAGTACTTC. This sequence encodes CAISESGGAGAYEQYF.

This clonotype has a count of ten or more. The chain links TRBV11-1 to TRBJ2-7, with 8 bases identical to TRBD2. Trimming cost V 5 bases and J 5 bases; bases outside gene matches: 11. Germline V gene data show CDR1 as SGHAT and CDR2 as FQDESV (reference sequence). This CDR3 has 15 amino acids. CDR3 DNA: TGTGCCAGCAGCACACTAGCGGTCCGAAGGCACGAGCAGTACTTC. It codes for CASSTLAVRRHEQYF.

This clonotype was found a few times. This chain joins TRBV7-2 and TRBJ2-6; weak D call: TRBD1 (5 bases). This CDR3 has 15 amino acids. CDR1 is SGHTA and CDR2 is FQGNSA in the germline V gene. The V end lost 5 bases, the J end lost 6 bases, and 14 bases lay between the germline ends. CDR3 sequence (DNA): TGTGCCAGCAGCATACAGGAGACGTTGGCCAACGTCCTGACTTTC. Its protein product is CASSIQETLANVLTF.

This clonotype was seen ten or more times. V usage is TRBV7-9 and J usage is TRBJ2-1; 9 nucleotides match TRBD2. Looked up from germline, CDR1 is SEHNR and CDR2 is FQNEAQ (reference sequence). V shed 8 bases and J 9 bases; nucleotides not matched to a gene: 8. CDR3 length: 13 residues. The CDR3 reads CASGLSGSGEQFF. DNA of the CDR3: TGTGCCAGCGGACTTAGCGGGAGTGGTGAGCAGTTCTTC.

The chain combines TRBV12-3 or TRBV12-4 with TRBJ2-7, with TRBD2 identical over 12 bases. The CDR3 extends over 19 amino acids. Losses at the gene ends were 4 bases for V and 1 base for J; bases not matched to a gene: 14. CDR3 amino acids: CASSSAVLAGGPHSYEQYF. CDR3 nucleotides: TGTGCCAGCAGTTCAGCGGTCCTAGCGGGAGGGCCCCATTCCTACGAGCAGTACTTC.

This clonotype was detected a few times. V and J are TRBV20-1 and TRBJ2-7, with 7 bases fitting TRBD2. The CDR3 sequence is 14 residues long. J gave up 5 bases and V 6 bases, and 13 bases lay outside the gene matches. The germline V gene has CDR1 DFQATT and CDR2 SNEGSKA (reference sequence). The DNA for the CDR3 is TGCAGTGCAACCCCCGGGGGGAACTGGGACGAGCAGTACTTC. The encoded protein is CSATPGGNWDEQYF.

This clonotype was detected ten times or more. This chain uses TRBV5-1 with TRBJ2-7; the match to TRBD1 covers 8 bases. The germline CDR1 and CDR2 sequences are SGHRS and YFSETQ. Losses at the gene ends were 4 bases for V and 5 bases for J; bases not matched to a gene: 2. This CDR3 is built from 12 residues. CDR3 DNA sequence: TGCGCCAGCAGCAGACAGGGGCACGAGCAGTACTTC. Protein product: CASSRQGHEQYF.

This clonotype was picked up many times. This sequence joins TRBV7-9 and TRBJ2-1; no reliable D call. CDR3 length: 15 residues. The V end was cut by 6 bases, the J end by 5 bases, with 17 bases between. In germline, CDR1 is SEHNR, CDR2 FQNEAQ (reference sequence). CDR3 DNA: TGTGCCAGCAGACCCTTTCGGCAAACTAACAATGAGCAGTTCTTC. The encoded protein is CASRPFRQTNNEQFF.

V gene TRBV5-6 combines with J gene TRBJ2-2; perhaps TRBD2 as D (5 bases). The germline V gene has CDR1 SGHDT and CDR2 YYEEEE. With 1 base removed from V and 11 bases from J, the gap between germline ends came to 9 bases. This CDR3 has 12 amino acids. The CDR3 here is CASSLYEGELFF. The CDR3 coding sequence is TGTGCCAGCAGCTTGTACGAGGGTGAGCTGTTTTTT.

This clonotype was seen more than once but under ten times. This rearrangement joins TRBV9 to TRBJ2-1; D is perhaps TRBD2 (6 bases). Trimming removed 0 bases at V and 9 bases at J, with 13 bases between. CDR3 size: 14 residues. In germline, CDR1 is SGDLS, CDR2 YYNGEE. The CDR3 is CASSVGGVAGEQFF. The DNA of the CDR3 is TGTGCCAGCAGCGTAGGGGGGGTAGCCGGTGAGCAGTTCTTC.

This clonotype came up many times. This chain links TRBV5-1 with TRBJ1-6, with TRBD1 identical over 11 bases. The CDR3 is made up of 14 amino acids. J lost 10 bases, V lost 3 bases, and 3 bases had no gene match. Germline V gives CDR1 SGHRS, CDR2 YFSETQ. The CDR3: CASSSGQGDSPLHF. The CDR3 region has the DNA TGCGCCAGCAGCTCGGGACAGGGGGACTCACCCCTCCACTTT.

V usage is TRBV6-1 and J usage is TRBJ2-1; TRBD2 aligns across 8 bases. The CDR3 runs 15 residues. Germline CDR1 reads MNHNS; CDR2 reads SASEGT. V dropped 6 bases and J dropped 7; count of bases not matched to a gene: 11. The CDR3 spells CASSLSGRRSNEQFF. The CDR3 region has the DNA TGTGCCAGCAGCCTGAGCGGGAGAAGAAGTAATGAGCAGTTCTTC.